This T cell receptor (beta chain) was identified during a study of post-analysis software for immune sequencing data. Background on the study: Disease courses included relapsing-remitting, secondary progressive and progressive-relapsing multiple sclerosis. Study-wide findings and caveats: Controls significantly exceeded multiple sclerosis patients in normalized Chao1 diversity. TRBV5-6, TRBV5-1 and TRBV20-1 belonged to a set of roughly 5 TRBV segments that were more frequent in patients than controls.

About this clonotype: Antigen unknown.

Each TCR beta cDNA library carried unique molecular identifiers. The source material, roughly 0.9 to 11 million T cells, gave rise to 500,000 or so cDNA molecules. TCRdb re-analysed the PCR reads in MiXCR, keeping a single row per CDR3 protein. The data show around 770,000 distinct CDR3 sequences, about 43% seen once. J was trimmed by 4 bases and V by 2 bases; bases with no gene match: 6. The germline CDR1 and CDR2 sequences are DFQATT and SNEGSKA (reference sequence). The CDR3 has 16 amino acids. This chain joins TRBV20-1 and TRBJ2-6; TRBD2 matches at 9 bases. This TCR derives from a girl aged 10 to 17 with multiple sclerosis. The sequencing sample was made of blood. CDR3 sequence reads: CSARPLAGSGANVLTF. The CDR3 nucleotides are TGCAGTGCTAGACCGCTAGCGGGATCCGGGGCCAACGTCCTGACTTTC.